The 27 T cell receptor beta chains below come from one sample, sequenced in a study of PD-1 blockade in mismatch repair-deficient tumors. Some clones are missing from TCRdb's copy, which holds only in-frame ones; the method was immunoSEQ multiplex PCR. This table has around 30,000 clones, more than 70% appearing once. The sequencing used PBMCs, collected roughly 6 weeks after starting pembrolizumab. These receptor sequences come from an adult with mismatch repair-deficient cancer.

V and J are TRBV9 and TRBJ2-1, with 9 bases identical to TRBD2. Germline CDR1 is SGDLS and CDR2 is YYNGEE. After removal of 0 bases from V and 10 bases from J, the junction contained 8 bases not matched to a gene. This CDR3 is built from 15 residues. For the CDR3, the DNA is TGTGCCAGCAGCGTAGACCCGACGACTAGCGGCGAGCAGTTCTTC. Its protein is CASSVDPTTSGEQFF.

The chain combines TRBV2 with TRBJ2-1, with 16 bases matching TRBD2. After removal of 7 bases from V and 9 bases from J, the junction contained 6 bases not matched to a gene. The V gene's germline CDR1 is SNHLY and CDR2 FYNNEI. CDR3 length: 15 amino acids. The CDR3 spells CASMGLAGGLGEQFF. CDR3 nucleotides: TGTGCCAGCATGGGACTAGCGGGAGGGCTAGGTGAGCAGTTCTTC.

The rearrangement joins TRBV5-1 to TRBJ2-5; maybe TRBD2 (5 bases). CDR1 is SGHRS, CDR2 YFSETQ, per germline. V was shortened by 3 bases and J by 4 bases, with 19 bases between the two germline ends. CDR3 size: 16 residues. DNA of the CDR3: TGCGCCAGCAGCTATAGCGTAAGCGGAGTTGGAGAGACCCAGTACTTC. It translates to CASSYSVSGVGETQYF.

This clone was observed a single time. The genes are TRBV5-6 and TRBJ1-6, with D tentatively TRBD1 (5 bases). Looked up from germline, CDR1 is SGHDT and CDR2 is YYEEEE. The ends were cut back, 7 bases at V and 5 bases at J, with 13 bases in the middle. This CDR3 is built from 14 residues. DNA of the CDR3: TGTGCCAGCGGCCCGGGACTGAATAATTCACCCCTCCACTTT. Residues: CASGPGLNNSPLHF.

The chain links TRBV5-4 to TRBJ2-3; 8 bases align to TRBD2. The germline V gene encodes CDR1 SGHNT and CDR2 YYREEE (reference sequence). Trimming took 1 base from V and 5 from J; bases not matched to a gene: 6. This CDR3 has 15 amino acids. The CDR3 nucleotides are TGTGCCAGCAGCTTGAAACTAGCGGAGGGAGATACGCAGTATTTT. It translates to CASSLKLAEGDTQYF.

The V call is TRBV27, the J call TRBJ1-1; D gene uncertain. Trimming shortened V by 0 bases and J by 3 bases, and 8 bases separated the two germline ends. Per the germline V gene, CDR1 is MNHEY and CDR2 is SMNVEV (reference sequence). CDR3 length: 14 amino acids. CDR3 sequence (DNA): TGTGCCAGCAGTTTATCGAGAGGGCACACTGAAGCTTTCTTT. Its translation is CASSLSRGHTEAFF.

J is TRBJ2-1 and V is TRBV30; TRBD2 might be the D (5 bases). V lost 1 base and J lost 5, with 15 bases in between. Germline CDR1 GTSNPN, CDR2 SVGIG (reference sequence). The CDR3 totals 15 residues. The CDR3 here is CAWSGGPERNNEQFF. DNA for the CDR3: TGTGCCTGGAGTGGCGGGCCAGAACGGAACAATGAGCAGTTCTTC. The full variable domain, completed using reference TRBV30 and TRBJ2-1, is SQTIHQWPATLVQPVGSPLSLECTVEGTSNPNLYWYRQAAGRGLQLLFYSVGIGQISSEVPQNLSASRPQDRQFILSSKKLLLSDSGFYLCAWSGGPERNNEQFFGPGTRLTVL.

This chain joins TRBV18 and TRBJ1-1; D remains unclear. The CDR3 spans 12 residues. Germline-derived CDR1 and CDR2 are KGHSH and LQKENI. V lost 4 bases to trimming and J lost 7 bases, with 10 bases between them. DNA of the CDR3: TGTGCCAGCTCACTAGCCAACGTTGAAGCTTTCTTT. Encoded protein: CASSLANVEAFF.

In its sample, this clone was seen a few times. V usage is TRBV21-1 and J usage is TRBJ2-7; TRBD2 reflects the table's D call only, with no check against the DNA. TRBV21-1 is listed as a pseudogene. This CDR3 is 15 amino acids long. The CDR3 nucleotides read TGTGCCAGCAGCAAAAGGAAGAAAAGGAGCTACGAGCAGTACTTC. This encodes CASSKRKKRSYEQYF.

V is TRBV19 and J is TRBJ2-2, with TRBD2 identical over 9 bases. Germline trimming cut 4 bases from V and 3 bases from J; bases unmatched to any gene: 6. Germline V gene lookup returns CDR1 LNHDA and CDR2 SQIVND (reference sequence). The CDR3 contains 16 residues. The CDR3: CASSSGTSLYTGELFF. The CDR3 bases are TGTGCCAGTAGTAGTGGGACTAGCTTGTACACCGGGGAGCTGTTTTTT.

The chain joins TRBV7-2 to TRBJ2-7; D perhaps matches TRBD2 (5 bases). The germline V gene has CDR1 SGHTA and CDR2 FQGNSA. This CDR3 is 13 amino acids long. Trimming pared 3 bases from V and 6 bases from J, leaving 12 bases between. CDR3 amino acids: CASSLRGLSEQYF. The CDR3 region has the DNA TGTGCCAGCAGCTTGAGAGGGCTGAGCGAGCAGTACTTC.

The rearrangement uses TRBV10-1 and TRBJ2-1; TRBD2 might be the D (6 bases). Per germline, CDR1 WNHNN and CDR2 SYGVQD (reference sequence). The CDR3 is made up of 15 amino acids. Deletions cut 2 bases from V and 0 bases from J, with 8 bases between. The chain's CDR3 is CASSEGGSSYNEQFF. The CDR3 nucleotides are TGCGCCAGCAGTGAGGGGGGGAGCTCCTACAATGAGCAGTTCTTC.

This clone was picked up a small number of times. The rearrangement joins TRBV4-2 to TRBJ2-7; TRBD2 aligns across 11 bases. V lost 6 bases and J lost 3; bases outside the gene matches: 10. CDR1 and CDR2 (germline): LGHNA, YNFKEQ. The CDR3 is made up of 16 amino acids. The CDR3 here is CASRPIKTSGIYEQYF. DNA for the CDR3: TGTGCCAGCAGGCCCATAAAGACTAGCGGGATCTACGAGCAGTACTTC.

The genes are TRBV4-2 and TRBJ1-1; 7 nucleotides line up with TRBD1. CDR1 and CDR2 (germline): LGHNA, YNFKEQ. This CDR3 contains 15 residues. After removal of 2 bases from V and 2 bases from J, the junction contained 5 bases not matched to a gene. Here the CDR3 reads CASSQWRQGNTEAFF. The CDR3 DNA is TGTGCCAGCAGCCAATGGAGACAGGGCAACACTGAAGCTTTCTTT.

This clone has a handful of counts. The chain couples TRBV19 to TRBJ2-7, with D possibly TRBD1 on 5 matching bases. Trimming cost V 6 bases and J 2 bases, with 11 bases left between them. Germline loops: CDR1 LNHDA, CDR2 SQIVND (reference sequence). The CDR3 loop spans 13 amino acids. CDR3 sequence (DNA): TGTGCCAGTAGCCATCAGGGTACCTACGAGCAGTACTTC. It encodes CASSHQGTYEQYF.

Regarding this clone: Other nucleotide sequences in the sample specify the same CDR3. The chain joins TRBV7-3 to TRBJ2-3; TRBD2 matches at 8 bases. The CDR3 runs 14 residues. With V trimmed by 5 bases and J by 6 bases, 7 bases remained unmatched. Germline V gene lookup returns CDR1 SGHTA and CDR2 FQGTGA. In DNA, the CDR3 is TGTGCCAGCAGCCTGAGCGGGAGCTCGGATACGCAGTATTTT. Residues: CASSLSGSSDTQYF.

This CDR3 reads CASSLDRNRGNSPLHF. The CDR3 nucleotides read TGTGCCAGCAGCTTAGATAGGAACAGGGGGAATTCACCCCTCCACTTT. The J gene is TRBJ1-6, the V gene TRBV11-3, with TRBD1 identical over 8 bases. Germline CDR1 SGHNT, CDR2 YENEEA. The CDR3 totals 16 residues. Unmatched junction bases numbered 5, after V lost 0 bases and J lost 7 bases.

CDR3 DNA: TGTGCCAGCAGTGACCTAACAGGGGGCATTAACTATGGCTACACCTTC. Residues: CASSDLTGGINYGYTF. The chain is built from TRBV25-1 and TRBJ1-2; 9 nucleotides match TRBD1. The V gene's germline CDR1 is MGHDK and CDR2 SYGVNS. Germline trimming cut 3 bases from V and 1 base from J; bases unmatched to any gene: 6. The CDR3 runs to 16 residues.

The rearrangement joins TRBV15 to TRBJ2-5; D is possibly TRBD2 (5 bases). The V and J ends lost 5 bases and 5 bases respectively, with 9 bases between them. The CDR3 loop spans 12 amino acids. CDR1 LNHNV and CDR2 YYDKDF come from the germline V gene (reference sequence). The CDR3 protein is CATSAWRETQYF. The CDR3 bases are TGTGCCACCAGCGCTTGGAGGGAGACCCAGTACTTC.

The chain joins TRBV10-3 to TRBJ2-7, with 9 bases aligning to TRBD1. The CDR3 has 15 amino acids. V lost 9 bases and J lost 1; bases outside the gene matches: 10. Germline V gives CDR1 ENHRY, CDR2 SYGVKD. Here the CDR3 DNA reads TGTGCCATATCGTCCGGGACAGGGAGTTCCTACGAGCAGTACTTC. Translation gives CAISSGTGSSYEQYF.

The chain recombines TRBV2 with TRBJ2-1, with D maybe TRBD2 (5 bases). The CDR3 is 13 amino acids. The germline gives CDR1 SNHLY, CDR2 FYNNEI. V dropped 7 bases and J dropped 7 bases, with 14 bases sitting between them. The CDR3 spells CASTLAPRNEQFF. CDR3 nucleotides: TGTGCCAGCACCCTAGCCCCGAGAAATGAGCAGTTCTTC.

This chain links TRBV19 with TRBJ2-1; TRBD1 aligns across 8 bases. Germline lookup yields CDR1 LNHDA and CDR2 SQIVND (reference sequence). CDR3 length equals 13 residues. V lost 3 bases to trimming and J lost 10 bases; unmatched junction nucleotides: 5. In nucleotides, the CDR3 is TGTGCCAGTAGTATCTGGACAGGGTGGGAGCAGTTCTTC. It encodes CASSIWTGWEQFF. Full variable domain (rest looked up from reference TRBV19 and TRBJ2-1): DGGITQSPKYLFRKEGQNVTLSCEQNLNHDAMYWYRQDPGQGLRLIYYSQIVNDFQKGDIAEGYSVSREKKESFPLTVTSAQKNPTAFYLCASSIWTGWEQFFGPGTRLTVL.

The rearrangement uses TRBV7-2 and TRBJ1-1, with D perhaps matching TRBD1 (6 bases). Trimming took off 5 bases at V and 0 bases at J, with 10 bases between the two ends. This CDR3 comprises 14 residues. Germline CDR1 is SGHTA and CDR2 is FQGNSA. The CDR3 DNA follows: TGTGCCAGCAGCCTCAGGGGAATGAACACTGAAGCTTTCTTT. Its protein is CASSLRGMNTEAFF.

The V and J genes are TRBV29-1 and TRBJ2-3; no firm D call. The CDR3 length is 12 residues. The germline gives CDR1 SQVTM, CDR2 ANQGSEA. The ends were cut back, 2 bases at V and 1 base at J, with 4 bases in the middle. CDR3 in DNA: TGCAGCGTTGAATCGGGCACAGATACGCAGTATTTT. It translates to CSVESGTDTQYF.

The chain recombines TRBV19 with TRBJ2-7, with a weak D call TRBD2 (6 bases). There are 14 residues in the CDR3. CDR1 is LNHDA, CDR2 SQIVND, per germline (reference sequence). With 0 bases removed from V and 3 bases from J, the gap between germline ends came to 9 bases. The CDR3 DNA sequence: TGTGCCAGTAGTATAGATCCGGGACTCTACGAGCAGTACTTC. It translates to CASSIDPGLYEQYF.

This CDR3 reads CASSLGGEAFF. The CDR3 bases are TGTGCCAGTTCACTAGGAGGTGAAGCTTTCTTT. The chain carries TRBV28 and TRBJ1-1; D is undetermined. The V end was cut by 9 bases, the J end by 7 bases, with 12 bases between. The CDR3 sequence is 11 residues long. The germline V gene encodes CDR1 MDHEN and CDR2 SYDVKM. The full variable domain, its missing parts supplied by reference TRBV28 and TRBJ1-1, is DVKVTQSSRYLVKRTGEKVFLECVQDMDHENMFWYRQDPGLGLRLIYFSYDVKMKEKGDIPEGYSVSREKKERFSLILESASTNQTSMYLCASSLGGEAFFGQGTRLTVV.

The gene calls are TRBV9 and TRBJ2-1; D gene uncertain. Germline V lookup: CDR1 SGDLS, CDR2 YYNGEE. V shed 1 base and J shed 0 bases, with 8 bases lying between them. The CDR3 loop spans 15 amino acids. In DNA, the CDR3 is TGTGCCAGCAGCGTATCTGTGAGCTCCTACAATGAGCAGTTCTTC. It translates to CASSVSVSSYNEQFF.